This T cell receptor (beta chain) was captured by sequencing in a study of blood T cell repertoires in COVID-19. At the level of the study: Donors in the United States, Italy and Spain gave samples during acute or convalescent COVID-19. T cells, B-cell-depleted T cells, or PBMCs supplied cDNA or gDNA.

Clones were read by immunoSEQ multiplex PCR, and TCRdb kept only the in-frame ones, dropping some. Of more than 70,000 clones in the sample, approximately 78% are singletons; the top ten hold about 4.4%. The V and J ends lost 2 bases and 8 bases, in that order; junction bases with no gene match: 2. Germline V CDR1 and CDR2: SGHDT, YYEEEE. This CDR3 is 14 amino acids long. The TCR comes from a woman at least 80 years old with active or convalescent COVID-19. This chain links TRBV5-6 with TRBJ1-6, with TRBD1 matching over 9 bases. Sequencing input: peripheral blood. This CDR3 reads CASSFTGGDSPLHF. DNA for the CDR3: TGTGCCAGCAGCTTTACAGGGGGCGATTCACCCCTCCACTTT. Together with reference TRBV5-6 and TRBJ1-6, the CDR3 gives the full variable domain: DAGVTQSPTHLIKTRGQQVTLRCSPKSGHDTVSWYQQALGQGPQFIFQYYEEEERQRGNFPDRFSGHQFPNYSSELNVNALLLGDSALYLCASSFTGGDSPLHFGNGTRLTVT.